A selection of T cell receptor beta chains follows, all from one sample in a study of T cell changes during pregnancy in multiple sclerosis. The repertoire was sequenced with immunoSEQ multiplex PCR; TCRdb's copy has only in-frame clones and lacks some. The sample comprises 65,000 to 85,000 clones, 90% to 95% of which are singletons, and roughly 0.21% rests with the top ten. Sequencing was performed on CD4+ T cells from peripheral blood mononuclear cells, taken before pregnancy. The origin of the receptors is a female donor with multiple sclerosis, enrolled in a pregnancy study. The CDR3 runs from the conserved cysteine through the conserved F or W.

CASSENWDSHTEAFF,TRBV6-1,TRBJ1-1
CASSPLGTGLDEQYF,TRBV18,TRBJ2-7
CASSFDRQTNEKLFF,TRBV28,TRBJ1-4
CASSPLGTEAFF,TRBV6-6,TRBJ1-1
CASSLVGAGYGYTF,TRBV5-6,TRBJ1-2
CASSDGRWNTIYF,TRBV2,TRBJ1-3
CSVAANRDSPLHF,TRBV29-1,TRBJ1-6
CASSPGSSYNSPLHF,TRBV5-1,TRBJ1-6
CASSSRFREKLFF,TRBV28,TRBJ1-4
CASSQDLAGANTGELFF,TRBV4-1,TRBJ2-2
CASSVGTGGDYGYTF,TRBV27,TRBJ1-2
CASSAGMHQPQHF,TRBV19,TRBJ1-5
CASSKARQGPTEAFF,TRBV28,TRBJ1-1
CASSSSSGSYEQYF,TRBV7-2,TRBJ2-7
CASSEVPGRGYYNEQFF,TRBV6-1,TRBJ2-1
CASSGSGTNYGYTF,TRBV2,TRBJ1-2
CASSEYTRQGEQYF,TRBV6-1,TRBJ2-7
CASSPGGFPGYTF,TRBV18,TRBJ1-2
CASSPLGGPQPQHF,TRBV27,TRBJ1-5
CASSTPTVRTEAFF,TRBV19,TRBJ1-1
CASSLGAYEQYF,TRBV5-1,TRBJ2-7
CAISGDRGNQPQHF,TRBV10-3,TRBJ1-5
CSARGGVGYTF,TRBV20-1,TRBJ1-2
CASAGPASGNTIYF,TRBV6-6,TRBJ1-3
CAKGQGTSGNTIYF,TRBV2,TRBJ1-3
CASSPRGGGTEAFF,TRBV4-1,TRBJ1-1
CASSFSVASQYNEQFF,TRBV9,TRBJ2-1
CASSSGTSGREEQFF,TRBV5-8,TRBJ2-1
CASSSGLTSYNSPLHF,TRBV5-6,TRBJ1-6
CACSGLAGLSSYNEQFF,TRBV30,TRBJ2-1
CAISLKGDEQFF,TRBV10-3,TRBJ2-1
CASSSLSLTVNYGYTF,TRBV6-6,TRBJ1-2